Below, 20 T cell receptor beta chains from the same sample are listed, as sequenced in a study of T cells in Graves' hyperthyroidism and ophthalmopathy. Using RNA transcripts as the source, TCR beta CDR3 regions were amplified. HTBI primers were the set used in a first-round RT-PCR of the TCR CDR3. TCRdb reanalysed the multiplex PCR reads using MiXCR and keeps one entry per CDR3 protein. The table records about 350,000 distinct CDR3 sequences, approximately 14% of them present only once. The sequencing sample was made of blood. The receptor set was obtained from a woman in her sixties with Graves' ophthalmopathy.

The table lists this clonotype with a few counts. The chain is built from TRBV6-5 and TRBJ2-1, with 9 positions matching TRBD1. CDR1 is MNHEY and CDR2 is SVGAGI in the germline V gene. The trim removed 2 bases at V and 4 bases at J, leaving 9 bases unmatched. The CDR3 length is 17 residues. The CDR3 nucleotides are TGTGCCAGCAGTTACGGACAGGGGAGCCTACTGTACAATGAGCAGTTCTTC. Encoded protein: CASSYGQGSLLYNEQFF.

This clonotype appeared a few times. The chain uses TRBV7-2 and TRBJ2-3, with 9 bases that match TRBD1. The CDR3 length is 18 residues. V lost 2 bases to trimming and J lost 2 bases; unmatched junction nucleotides: 11. CDR1 is SGHTA, CDR2 FQGNSA, per germline. The CDR3 here is CASSLIGPGQGVTDTQYF. CDR3 nucleotides: TGTGCCAGCAGCTTAATAGGGCCGGGACAGGGCGTCACAGATACGCAGTATTTT. Drawing the rest from reference TRBV7-2 and TRBJ2-3, the complete variable domain is GAGVSQSPSNKVTEKGKDVELRCDPISGHTALYWYRQSLGQGLEFLIYFQGNSAPDKSGLPSDRFSAERTGGSVSTLTIQRTQQEDSAVYLCASSLIGPGQGVTDTQYFGPGTRLTVL.

This clonotype appeared many times. The chain is built from TRBV20-1 and TRBJ1-1, with D unclear. The CDR3 totals 12 residues. Germline lookup yields CDR1 DFQATT and CDR2 SNEGSKA (reference sequence). V lost 3 bases, J lost 3 bases, and 8 bases lay in between. The CDR3: CSASGRYTEAFF. The CDR3 nucleotides read TGCAGTGCTAGCGGAAGGTACACTGAAGCTTTCTTT.

This clonotype came up many times. V usage is TRBV13 and J usage is TRBJ2-5, with 8 positions matching TRBD2. The CDR3 is made up of 17 amino acids. The V segment lost 5 bases and the J segment 1 base; nucleotides outside the gene matches: 12. Germline-derived CDR1 and CDR2 are PRHDT and FYEKMQ (reference sequence). In DNA form, the CDR3 reads TGTGCCAGCAGCCGGAACACGGGACTAGAGGGCCAAGAGACCCAGTACTTC. The encoded protein is CASSRNTGLEGQETQYF. Full variable domain (remainder filled in from reference TRBV13 and TRBJ2-5): AAGVIQSPRHLIKEKRETATLKCYPIPRHDTVYWYQQGPGQDPQFLISFYEKMQSDKGSIPDRFSAQQFSDYHSELNMSSLELGDSALYFCASSRNTGLEGQETQYFGPGTRLLVL.

Here the CDR3 reads CASSQGLREGRETQYF. CDR3 in DNA: TGTGCCAGCAGCCAAGGCCTGCGGGAGGGCCGAGAGACCCAGTACTTC. The chain carries TRBV4-2 and TRBJ2-5; TRBD2 agrees at 9 bases. Germline loops: CDR1 LGHNA, CDR2 YNFKEQ. This CDR3 has 16 amino acids. The V segment lost 1 base and the J segment 4 bases; nucleotides outside the gene matches: 7.

This clonotype appeared many times. The rearrangement links TRBV30 to TRBJ2-7; D might be TRBD2 (5 bases). Germline V gene sequence: CDR1 GTSNPN, CDR2 SVGIG (reference sequence). Trimming left V 4 bases short and J 4 bases short, with 8 bases between. CDR3 length equals 11 residues. Here the CDR3 reads CAWTREYEQYF. The CDR3 DNA sequence: TGTGCCTGGACTAGGGAGTACGAGCAGTACTTC.

The chain employs TRBV19 and TRBJ2-6, with 8 bases aligning to TRBD2. The CDR3 has 15 amino acids. Germline CDR1 and CDR2: LNHDA and SQIVND (reference sequence). The ends lost 10 bases at V and 1 base at J; junction bases unmatched: 6. The CDR3 here is CATSGGRSGANVLTF. Here the CDR3 DNA reads TGTGCCACCTCCGGCGGGAGGTCTGGGGCCAACGTCCTGACTTTC. Variable domain in full (rest from reference TRBV19 and TRBJ2-6): DGGITQSPKYLFRKEGQNVTLSCEQNLNHDAMYWYRQDPGQGLRLIYYSQIVNDFQKGDIAEGYSVSREKKESFPLTVTSAQKNPTAFYLCATSGGRSGANVLTFGAGSRLTVL.

The chain carries TRBV7-2 and TRBJ1-5; D unresolved. Trimming took off 4 bases at V and 4 bases at J, with 14 bases between the two ends. CDR3 length: 15 amino acids. Germline CDR1 reads SGHTA; CDR2 reads FQGNSA. The CDR3 is CASSSSRMGNQPQHF. For the CDR3, the DNA is TGTGCCAGCAGCTCGTCCCGGATGGGGAATCAGCCCCAGCATTTT.

This clonotype was seen repeatedly, ten times or more. This sequence joins TRBV6-1 and TRBJ1-1; unclear D gene. V lost 6 bases, J lost 7 bases, and 15 bases lay in between. Germline CDR1 and CDR2: MNHNS and SASEGT. The CDR3 covers 13 residues. In DNA form, the CDR3 reads TGTGCCAGCAGCATTCGGGCCTCCCTTGAAGCTTTCTTT. It codes for CASSIRASLEAFF.

In this sample, this clonotype turned up many times. V and J are TRBV5-1 and TRBJ1-1; D gene ambiguous. The CDR3 consists of 15 residues. Trimming removed 0 bases at V and 5 bases at J, with 14 bases between. The V gene's germline CDR1 is SGHRS and CDR2 YFSETQ. Here the CDR3 reads CASSLAEAGLTEAFF. In DNA, the CDR3 is TGCGCCAGCAGCTTGGCCGAGGCGGGTTTGACTGAAGCTTTCTTT.

Many counts were recorded for this clonotype. V and J are TRBV15 and TRBJ2-7, with TRBD2 matching 12 bases. From germline, CDR1 is LNHNV and CDR2 YYDKDF (reference sequence). With V trimmed by 1 base and J by 4 bases, 2 bases remained unmatched. This CDR3 comprises 15 residues. In nucleotides, the CDR3 is TGTGCCACCAGCAGAGGGACTAGCGGGATGTACGAGCAGTACTTC. Residues: CATSRGTSGMYEQYF. Filled out from reference TRBV15 and TRBJ2-7, the complete variable domain reads DAMVIQNPRYQVTQFGKPVTLSCSQTLNHNVMYWYQQKSSQAPKLLFHYYDKDFNNEADTPDNFQSRRPNTSFCFLDIRSPGLGDTAMYLCATSRGTSGMYEQYFGPGTRLTVT.

This clonotype was observed a single time. The chain combines TRBV5-4 with TRBJ2-5; 10 bases align to TRBD2. Germline V lookup: CDR1 SGHNT, CDR2 YYREEE (reference sequence). This CDR3 is built from 14 residues. Trimming removed 2 bases from V and 9 bases from J; junction bases left unmatched: 7. In DNA form, the CDR3 reads TGTGCCAGCAGCTTAACTAGCGGGACCGAGGCCCAGTACTTC. Amino acids: CASSLTSGTEAQYF.

The V call is TRBV6-1, the J call TRBJ2-5; TRBD2 aligns across 8 bases. CDR3 length equals 15 residues. Per germline, CDR1 MNHNS and CDR2 SASEGT. V dropped 3 bases and J dropped 5; count of bases not matched to a gene: 8. The CDR3 is CASSDRAGAEETQYF. For the CDR3, the DNA is TGTGCCAGCAGTGATCGAGCGGGAGCTGAGGAGACCCAGTACTTC.

Ten or more counts support this clonotype. The chain couples TRBV12-3 or TRBV12-4 to TRBJ2-1, with D hard to call. This CDR3 has 10 residues. The CDR3 bases are TGTGCATGTGGGGTAAATGAGCAGTTCTTC. Translating it yields CACGVNEQFF.

The chain employs TRBV12-3 or TRBV12-4 and TRBJ2-3, with TRBD2 as a possible D gene (6 bases). V lost 5 bases to trimming and J lost 2 bases, with 11 bases between them. This CDR3 contains 14 residues. CDR3 amino acids: CASSRDSATDTQYF. The CDR3 region has the DNA TGTGCCAGCAGTCGGGACTCCGCCACAGATACGCAGTATTTT.

The table lists this clonotype with a few counts. V is TRBV4-1 and J is TRBJ2-5, with TRBD1 as a possible D gene (6 bases). CDR1 and CDR2 from the germline V gene are MGHRA and YSYEKL. This CDR3 has 15 amino acids. Trimming shortened V by 11 bases and J by 3 bases, and 22 bases separated the two germline ends. The CDR3 sequence is CAHGGRSGTKETQYF. CDR3 nucleotides: TGCGCCCACGGTGGTCGGTCAGGGACAAAAGAGACCCAGTACTTC.

The chain joins TRBV5-1 to TRBJ2-1; D may correspond to TRBD1 or TRBD2 (5 bases each). Trimming removed 4 bases from V and 6 bases from J, with 14 bases in between. The length of the CDR3 is 14 residues. Germline V gene sequence: CDR1 SGHRS, CDR2 YFSETQ. DNA for the CDR3: TGCGCCAGCAGCCCCCCCCCGGGGACCAATGAGCAGTTCTTC. This codes for CASSPPPGTNEQFF.

CDR3 residues: CASSLLAGGVNEQFF. The DNA of the CDR3 is TGTGCCAGCAGTTTATTAGCGGGAGGGGTCAATGAGCAGTTCTTC. This sequence joins TRBV28 and TRBJ2-1; 11 bases align to TRBD2. V gave up 1 base and J gave up 6 bases; unmatched junction bases: 2. The CDR3 is 15 amino acids. The germline V gene encodes CDR1 MDHEN and CDR2 SYDVKM.

The rearrangement uses TRBV10-3 and TRBJ2-7; 10 bases are shared with TRBD1. Germline CDR1 ENHRY, CDR2 SYGVKD. V was pared by 6 bases and J by 2 bases, with 1 base of the junction left unmatched. This CDR3 has 13 residues. The CDR3 loop is CAIRTGGTYEQYF. The CDR3 DNA sequence: TGTGCCATCAGGACAGGGGGCACCTACGAGCAGTACTTC.

This clonotype was seen repeatedly, ten times or more. This chain links TRBV12-3 or TRBV12-4 with TRBJ2-3; 10 nucleotides align to TRBD2. This CDR3 has 17 amino acids. V lost 5 bases, J lost 0 bases, and 8 bases stayed unmatched. The CDR3 here is CASSLRLAGPSTDTQYF. The DNA of the CDR3 is TGTGCCAGCAGTCTTAGACTAGCGGGTCCTAGCACAGATACGCAGTATTTT.